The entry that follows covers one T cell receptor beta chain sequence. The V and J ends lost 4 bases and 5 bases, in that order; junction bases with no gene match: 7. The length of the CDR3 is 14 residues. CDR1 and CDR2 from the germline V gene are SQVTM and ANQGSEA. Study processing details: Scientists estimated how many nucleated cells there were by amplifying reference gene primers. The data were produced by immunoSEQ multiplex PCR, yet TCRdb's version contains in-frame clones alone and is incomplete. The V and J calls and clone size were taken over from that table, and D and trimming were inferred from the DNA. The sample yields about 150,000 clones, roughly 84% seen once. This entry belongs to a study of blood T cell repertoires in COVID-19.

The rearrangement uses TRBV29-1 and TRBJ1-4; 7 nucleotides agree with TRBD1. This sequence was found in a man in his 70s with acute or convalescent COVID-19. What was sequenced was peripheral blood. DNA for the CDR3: TGCAGCGTTGGTGAGGCAGGGGGGAATGAAAAACTGTTTTTT. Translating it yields CSVGEAGGNEKLFF.